This TCR beta chain was identified in a study of blood T cell repertoires in COVID-19. Participant-given clinical history determined each cohort assignment. Shortly before study entry, within 2 weeks, exposed participants had met a COVID-19 case. Some clones are missing from TCRdb's copy, which holds only in-frame ones; the method was immunoSEQ multiplex PCR. In the table there are 180,000 or so clones, 60% to 80% of which are singletons. J was trimmed by 4 bases and V by 4 bases; bases with no gene match: 6. CDR1 is MDHEN, CDR2 SYDVKM, per germline. This CDR3 contains 14 residues. The sequence came from a man in his fifties or sixties who had been exposed to COVID-19. The material sequenced was PBMCs or T cells enriched from blood (not recorded which). The V gene is TRBV28, the J gene TRBJ1-1; the match to TRBD1 covers 7 bases. The CDR3 DNA is TGTGCCAGCAGTTGGGACAGAAGGGGCACTGAAGCTTTCTTT. Translated, it gives CASSWDRRGTEAFF.